This T cell receptor beta chain appears in the sequencing data of a study of blood T cell repertoires in COVID-19. Study-wide context: Material from acute and convalescent COVID-19 was sourced from the United States, Italy and Spain.

The CDR3 has 16 residues. CDR1 and CDR2 from the germline V gene are SGHTS and YDEGEE. V was cut by 0 bases and J by 2 bases, with 13 bases left in between. This clone has a handful of counts. The assay was immunoSEQ multiplex PCR, and TCRdb's table has in-frame clones only and misses some. The sample has fewer than 400,000 clones, just under 90% seen once; the top ten hold 1.7%. Two negative PCRs, clearance, or symptom resolution had been documented for recovered Cohort 3 donors. The rearrangement links TRBV5-8 to TRBJ2-3; D perhaps matches TRBD2 (5 bases). Material: PBMCs or T cells enriched from blood (not recorded which). This clonotype was obtained from a woman in her 30s who had recovered from COVID-19. CDR3: CASSLGELFLTDTQYF. The CDR3 bases are TGTGCCAGCAGCTTGGGGGAGCTTTTTCTCACAGATACGCAGTATTTT.